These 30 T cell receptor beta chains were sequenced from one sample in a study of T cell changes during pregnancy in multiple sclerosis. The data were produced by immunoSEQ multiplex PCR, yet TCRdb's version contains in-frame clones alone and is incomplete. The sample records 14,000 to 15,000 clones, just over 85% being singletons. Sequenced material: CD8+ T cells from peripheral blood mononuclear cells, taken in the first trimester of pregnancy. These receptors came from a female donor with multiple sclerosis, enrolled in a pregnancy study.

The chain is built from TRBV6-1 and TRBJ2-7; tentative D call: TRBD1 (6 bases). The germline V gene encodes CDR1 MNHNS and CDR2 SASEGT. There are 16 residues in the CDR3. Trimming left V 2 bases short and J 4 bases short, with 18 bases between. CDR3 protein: CASSESIYLGAYEQYF. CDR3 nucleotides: TGTGCCAGCAGTGAATCGATTTATTTGGGGGCGTACGAGCAGTACTTC.

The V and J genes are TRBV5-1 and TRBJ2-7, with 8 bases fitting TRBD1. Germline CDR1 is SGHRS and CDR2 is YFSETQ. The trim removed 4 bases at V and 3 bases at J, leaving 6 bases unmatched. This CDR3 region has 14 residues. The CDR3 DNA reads TGCGCCAGCAGCATTCGGACAGGGAACTACGAGCAGTACTTC. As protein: CASSIRTGNYEQYF. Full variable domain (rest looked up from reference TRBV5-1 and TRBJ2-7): KAGVTQTPRYLIKTRGQQVTLSCSPISGHRSVSWYQQTPGQGLQFLFEYFSETQRNKGNFPGRFSGRQFSNSRSEMNVSTLELGDSALYLCASSIRTGNYEQYFGPGTRLTVT.

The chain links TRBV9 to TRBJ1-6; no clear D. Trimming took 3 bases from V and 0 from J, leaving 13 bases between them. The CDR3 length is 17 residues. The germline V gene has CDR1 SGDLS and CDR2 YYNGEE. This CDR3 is CASSAATASSYNSPLHF. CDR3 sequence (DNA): TGTGCCAGCAGCGCTGCCACCGCGAGCTCCTATAATTCACCCCTCCACTTT. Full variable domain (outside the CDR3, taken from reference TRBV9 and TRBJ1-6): DSGVTQTPKHLITATGQRVTLRCSPRSGDLSVYWYQQSLDQGLQFLIQYYNGEERAKGNILERFSAQQFPDLHSELNLSSLELGDSALYFCASSAATASSYNSPLHFGNGTRLTVT.

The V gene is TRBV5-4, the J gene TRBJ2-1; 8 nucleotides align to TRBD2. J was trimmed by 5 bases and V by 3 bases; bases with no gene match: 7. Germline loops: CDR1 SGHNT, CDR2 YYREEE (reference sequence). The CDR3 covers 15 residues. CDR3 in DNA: TGTGCCAGCAGCTACAGCGGGAGCTACCACAATGAGCAGTTCTTC. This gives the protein CASSYSGSYHNEQFF.

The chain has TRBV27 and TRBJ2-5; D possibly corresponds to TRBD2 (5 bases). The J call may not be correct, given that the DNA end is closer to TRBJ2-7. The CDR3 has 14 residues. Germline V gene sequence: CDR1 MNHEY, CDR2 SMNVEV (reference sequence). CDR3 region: CASSLGGHPYEQYF. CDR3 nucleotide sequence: TGTGCCAGCAGTTTAGGAGGTCACCCATACGAGCAGTACTTC.

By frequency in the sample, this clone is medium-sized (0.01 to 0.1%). This CDR3 is CASSPSTRRAKNIQYF. The CDR3 DNA sequence: TGTGCCAGCAGTCCCAGTACCAGGAGGGCCAAAAACATTCAGTACTTC. The chain employs TRBV27 and TRBJ2-4; D may be TRBD2 (5 bases). The CDR3 has 16 residues. The germline V gene has CDR1 MNHEY and CDR2 SMNVEV (reference sequence). The ends were cut back, 5 bases at V and 1 base at J, with 15 bases in the middle.

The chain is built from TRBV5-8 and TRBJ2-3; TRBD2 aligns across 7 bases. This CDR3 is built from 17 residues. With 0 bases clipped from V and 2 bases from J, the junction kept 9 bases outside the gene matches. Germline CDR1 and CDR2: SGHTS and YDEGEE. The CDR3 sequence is CASSLEGLAATTDTQYF. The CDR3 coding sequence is TGTGCCAGCAGCTTGGAAGGGCTAGCGGCCACCACAGATACGCAGTATTTT.

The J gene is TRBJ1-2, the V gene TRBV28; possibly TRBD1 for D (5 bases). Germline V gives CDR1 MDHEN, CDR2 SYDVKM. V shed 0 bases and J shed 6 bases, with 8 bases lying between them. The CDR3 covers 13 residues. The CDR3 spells CASSLWTVNGYTF. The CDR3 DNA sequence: TGTGCCAGCAGTTTATGGACAGTTAATGGCTACACCTTC.

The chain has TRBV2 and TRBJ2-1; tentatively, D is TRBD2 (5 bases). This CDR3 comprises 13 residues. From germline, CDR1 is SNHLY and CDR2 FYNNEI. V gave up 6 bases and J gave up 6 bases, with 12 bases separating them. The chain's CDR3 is CASRRTPGNEQFF. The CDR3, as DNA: TGTGCCAGCAGACGGACTCCCGGCAATGAGCAGTTCTTC.

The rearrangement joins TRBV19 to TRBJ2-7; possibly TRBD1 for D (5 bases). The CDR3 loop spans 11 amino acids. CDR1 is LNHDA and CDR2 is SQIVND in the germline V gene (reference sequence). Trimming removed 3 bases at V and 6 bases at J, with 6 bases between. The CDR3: CASSIGAEQYF. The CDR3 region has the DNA TGTGCCAGTAGTATTGGGGCCGAGCAGTACTTC.

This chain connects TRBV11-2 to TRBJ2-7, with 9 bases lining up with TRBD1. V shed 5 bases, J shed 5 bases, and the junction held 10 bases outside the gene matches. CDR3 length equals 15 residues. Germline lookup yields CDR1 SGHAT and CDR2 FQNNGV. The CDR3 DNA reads TGTGCCAGCAGCCAAACCGGGACAGGGAAGAACGAGCAGTACTTC. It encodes CASSQTGTGKNEQYF.

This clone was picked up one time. In nucleotides, the CDR3 is TGTGCCAGCAGCTTAGGGCCGGGAGATGCAGATACGCAGTATTTT. Residues: CASSLGPGDADTQYF. The chain uses TRBV11-3 and TRBJ2-3; weak D call: TRBD2 (6 bases). Germline CDR1 SGHNT, CDR2 YENEEA. The V gene lost 1 base and the J gene lost 4 bases, with 12 bases spanning the gap. This CDR3 spans 15 amino acids. The variable domain in full, with the rest retrieved from reference TRBV11-3 and TRBJ2-3, is EAGVVQSPRYKIIEKKQPVAFWCNPISGHNTLYWYLQNLGQGPELLIRYENEEAVDDSQLPKDRFSAERLKGVDSTLKIQPAELGDSAVYLCASSLGPGDADTQYFGPGTRLTVL.

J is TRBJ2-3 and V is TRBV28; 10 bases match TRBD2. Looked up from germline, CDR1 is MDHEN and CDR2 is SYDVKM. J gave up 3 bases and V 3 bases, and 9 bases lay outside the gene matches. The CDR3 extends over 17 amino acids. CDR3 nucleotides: TGTGCCAGCAGTTTGGGACTAGCGACGCTTGGAACAGATACGCAGTATTTT. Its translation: CASSLGLATLGTDTQYF.

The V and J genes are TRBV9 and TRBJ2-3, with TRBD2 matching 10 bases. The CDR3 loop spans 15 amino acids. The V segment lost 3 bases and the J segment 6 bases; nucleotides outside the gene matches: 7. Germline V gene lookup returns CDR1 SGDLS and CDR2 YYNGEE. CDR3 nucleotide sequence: TGTGCCAGCAGCGAAGCGGGAGGGGGACTGGATACGCAGTATTTT. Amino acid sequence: CASSEAGGGLDTQYF.

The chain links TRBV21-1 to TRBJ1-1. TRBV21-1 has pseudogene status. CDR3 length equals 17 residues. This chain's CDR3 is CASSKRSRLIKATEAFF. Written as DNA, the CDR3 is TGTGCCAGCAGCAAAAGGTCGCGGCTTATAAAGGCCACTGAAGCTTTCTTT.

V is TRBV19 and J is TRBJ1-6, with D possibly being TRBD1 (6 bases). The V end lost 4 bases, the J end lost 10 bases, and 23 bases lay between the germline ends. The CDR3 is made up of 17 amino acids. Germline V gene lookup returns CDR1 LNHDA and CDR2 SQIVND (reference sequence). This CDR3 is CASSTVGQLNPLSPLHF. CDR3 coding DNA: TGTGCCAGTAGTACCGTTGGACAGCTTAATCCCTTGTCACCCCTCCACTTT.

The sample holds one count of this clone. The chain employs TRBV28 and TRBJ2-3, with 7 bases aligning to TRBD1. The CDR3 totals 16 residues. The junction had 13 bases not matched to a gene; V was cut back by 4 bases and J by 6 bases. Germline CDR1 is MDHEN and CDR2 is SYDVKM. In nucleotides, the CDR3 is TGTGCCAGCAGTTCCGGGACAGACATCGCCGGGGATACGCAGTATTTT. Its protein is CASSSGTDIAGDTQYF.

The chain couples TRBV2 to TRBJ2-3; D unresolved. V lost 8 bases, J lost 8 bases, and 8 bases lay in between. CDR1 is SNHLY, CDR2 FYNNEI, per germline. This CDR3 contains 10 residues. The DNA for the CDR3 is TGTGCCAGCGGCTGGCCTACGCAGTATTTT. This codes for CASGWPTQYF. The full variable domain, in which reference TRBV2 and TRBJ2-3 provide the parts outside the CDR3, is EPEVTQTPSHQVTQMGQEVILRCVPISNHLYFYWYRQILGQKVEFLVSFYNNEISEKSEIFDDQFSVERPDGSNFTLKIRSTKLEDSAMYFCASGWPTQYFGPGTRLTVL.

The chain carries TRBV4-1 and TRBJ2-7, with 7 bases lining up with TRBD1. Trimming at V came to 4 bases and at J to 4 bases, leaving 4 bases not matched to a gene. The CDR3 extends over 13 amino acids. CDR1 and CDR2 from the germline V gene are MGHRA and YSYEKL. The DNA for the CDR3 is TGCGCCAGCAGCCTGGACAGGTGGTACGAGCAGTACTTC. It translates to CASSLDRWYEQYF.

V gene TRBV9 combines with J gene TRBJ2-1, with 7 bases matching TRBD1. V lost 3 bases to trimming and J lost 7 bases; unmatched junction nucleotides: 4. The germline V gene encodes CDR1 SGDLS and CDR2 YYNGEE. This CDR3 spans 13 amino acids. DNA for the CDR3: TGTGCCAGCAGCGGACAGGGAAGGAATGAGCAGTTCTTC. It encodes CASSGQGRNEQFF.

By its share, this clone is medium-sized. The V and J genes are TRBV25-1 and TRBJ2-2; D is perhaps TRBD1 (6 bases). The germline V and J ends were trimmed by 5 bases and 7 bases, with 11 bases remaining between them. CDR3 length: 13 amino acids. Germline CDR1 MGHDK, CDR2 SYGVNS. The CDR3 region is CASSTRGFGELFF. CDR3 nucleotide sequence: TGTGCCAGCAGTACCAGGGGATTCGGGGAGCTGTTTTTT.

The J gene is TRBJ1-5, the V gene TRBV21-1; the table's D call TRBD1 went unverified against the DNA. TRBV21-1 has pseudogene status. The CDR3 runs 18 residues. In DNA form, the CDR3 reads TGTGCCAGCAGCAAAGGTCGGCAGGGAACATATAGCAATCAGCCCCAGCATTTT. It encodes CASSKGRQGTYSNQPQHF.

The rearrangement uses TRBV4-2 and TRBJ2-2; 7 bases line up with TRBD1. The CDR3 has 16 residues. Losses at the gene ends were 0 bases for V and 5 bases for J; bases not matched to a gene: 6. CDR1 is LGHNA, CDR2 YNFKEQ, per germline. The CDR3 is CASSQELAGGTGELFF. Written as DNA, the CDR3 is TGTGCCAGCAGCCAAGAGTTGGCAGGGGGAACCGGGGAGCTGTTTTTT.

The CDR3 DNA is TGTGCCAGCAGCTTGCGACACTTTCACTCTGGGGCCAACGTCCTGACTTTC. Encoded protein: CASSLRHFHSGANVLTF. This chain links TRBV5-6 with TRBJ2-6; no reliable D call. V was clipped by 1 base and J by 0 bases, with 11 bases between them. CDR1 is SGHDT, CDR2 YYEEEE, per germline. The CDR3 covers 17 residues.

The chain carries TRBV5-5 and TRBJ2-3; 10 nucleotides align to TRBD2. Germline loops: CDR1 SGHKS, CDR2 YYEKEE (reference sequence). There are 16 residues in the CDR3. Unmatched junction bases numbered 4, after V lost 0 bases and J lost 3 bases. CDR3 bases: TGTGCCAGCAGCTTGGGGCTAGCGGGAGCGACAGATACGCAGTATTTT. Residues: CASSLGLAGATDTQYF.

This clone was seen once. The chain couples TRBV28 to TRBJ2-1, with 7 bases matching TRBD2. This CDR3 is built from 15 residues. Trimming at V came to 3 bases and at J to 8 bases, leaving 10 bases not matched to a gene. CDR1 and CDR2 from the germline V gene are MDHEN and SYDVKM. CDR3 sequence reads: CASSFMREGRDEQFF. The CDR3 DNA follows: TGTGCCAGCAGTTTCATGAGGGAGGGCCGGGATGAGCAGTTCTTC.

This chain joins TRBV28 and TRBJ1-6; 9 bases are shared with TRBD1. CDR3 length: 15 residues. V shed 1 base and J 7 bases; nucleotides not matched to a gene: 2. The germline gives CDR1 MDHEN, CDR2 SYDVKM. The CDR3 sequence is CASSLFGTGNSPLHF. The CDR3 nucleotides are TGTGCCAGCAGTTTATTCGGGACAGGGAATTCACCCCTCCACTTT.

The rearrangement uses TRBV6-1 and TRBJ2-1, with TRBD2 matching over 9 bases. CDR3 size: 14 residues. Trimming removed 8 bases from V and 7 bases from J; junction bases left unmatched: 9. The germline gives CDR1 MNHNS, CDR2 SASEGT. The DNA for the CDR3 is TGTGCCAGCGTTGAGACTAGCGGTGGGAATGAGCAGTTCTTC. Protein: CASVETSGGNEQFF.

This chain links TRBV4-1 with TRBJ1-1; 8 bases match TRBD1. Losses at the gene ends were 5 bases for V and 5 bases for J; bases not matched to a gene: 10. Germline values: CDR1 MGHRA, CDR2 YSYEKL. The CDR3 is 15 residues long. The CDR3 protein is CASSDGGTGDTEAFF. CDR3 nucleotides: TGCGCCAGCAGCGACGGCGGGACAGGAGATACTGAAGCTTTCTTT.

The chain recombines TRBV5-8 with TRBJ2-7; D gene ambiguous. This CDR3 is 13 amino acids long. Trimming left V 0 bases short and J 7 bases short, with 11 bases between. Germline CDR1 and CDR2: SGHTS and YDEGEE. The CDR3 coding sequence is TGTGCCAGCAGCTTGGCCTATAAGAAAGAGCAGTACTTC. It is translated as CASSLAYKKEQYF.